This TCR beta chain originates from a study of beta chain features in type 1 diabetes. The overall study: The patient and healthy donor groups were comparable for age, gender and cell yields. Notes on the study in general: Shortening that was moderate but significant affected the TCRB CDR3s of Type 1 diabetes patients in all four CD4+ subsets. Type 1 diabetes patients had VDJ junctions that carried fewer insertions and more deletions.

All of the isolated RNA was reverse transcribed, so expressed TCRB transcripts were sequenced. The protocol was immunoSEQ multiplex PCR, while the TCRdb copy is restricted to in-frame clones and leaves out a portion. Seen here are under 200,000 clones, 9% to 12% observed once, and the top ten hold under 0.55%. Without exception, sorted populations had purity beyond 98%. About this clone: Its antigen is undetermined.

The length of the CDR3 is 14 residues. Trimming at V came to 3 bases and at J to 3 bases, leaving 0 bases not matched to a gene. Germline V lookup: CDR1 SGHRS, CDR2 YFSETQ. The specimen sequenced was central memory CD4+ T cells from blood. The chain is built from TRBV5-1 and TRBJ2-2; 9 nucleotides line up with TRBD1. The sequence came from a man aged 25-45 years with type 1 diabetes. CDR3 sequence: CASSWTGDTGELFF. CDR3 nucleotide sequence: TGCGCCAGCAGCTGGACAGGGGACACCGGGGAGCTGTTTTTT.